A single sample gave rise to the 5 T cell receptor beta chains below, sequenced in a study of shared clonotypes between healthy human individuals. Clones were sequenced by immunoSEQ multiplex PCR, and TCRdb holds only the in-frame ones, with some missing. Among 2 million to 2.5 million clones, approximately 95% were seen once, and the ten largest hold 0.35% to 0.5%. Sample: naive CD4+ T cells from PBMCs. The subset is: CD45RA+ positively selected. Every receptor here comes from a man aged 18 to 30 in good health. Some clones in this sample may be carry-over from other donors' samples.

V usage is TRBV13 and J usage is TRBJ2-7; 9 bases match TRBD2. CDR3 length: 16 amino acids. The germline V gene encodes CDR1 PRHDT and CDR2 FYEKMQ (reference sequence). V shed 1 base, J shed 1 base, and the junction held 5 bases outside the gene matches. CDR3 in DNA: TGTGCCAGCAGCTTAGAGGGGCTAGCGGGATCCTACGAGCAGTACTTC. This encodes CASSLEGLAGSYEQYF.

The sample holds one count of this clone. The chain couples TRBV6-5 to TRBJ2-1, with 9 nucleotides matching TRBD1. Germline values: CDR1 MNHEY, CDR2 SVGAGI. J lost 2 bases, V lost 4 bases, and 3 bases had no gene match. The CDR3 runs 15 residues. In DNA form, the CDR3 reads TGTGCCAGCAGTTCGGACAGGGGAACCTACAATGAGCAGTTCTTC. Residues: CASSSDRGTYNEQFF.

J is TRBJ2-7 and V is TRBV28; D possibly matches TRBD1 or TRBD2 (5 bases each). CDR3 length: 16 residues. The V gene lost 5 bases and the J gene lost 7 bases, with 24 bases spanning the gap. Germline CDR1 and CDR2: MDHEN and SYDVKM. The DNA for the CDR3 is TGTGCCAGCAGTGCAACGGGACGCCGAGACCTCCCGGAGCAGTACTTC. Its translation: CASSATGRRDLPEQYF. Full variable domain (missing parts from reference TRBV28 and TRBJ2-7): DVKVTQSSRYLVKRTGEKVFLECVQDMDHENMFWYRQDPGLGLRLIYFSYDVKMKEKGDIPEGYSVSREKKERFSLILESASTNQTSMYLCASSATGRRDLPEQYFGPGTRLTVT.

A note on this clone: Other nucleotide sequences in the sample specify the same CDR3. The chain employs TRBV5-1 and TRBJ2-3; D tentatively reads TRBD1 or TRBD2 (5 bases each). CDR3 length: 15 residues. Per germline, CDR1 SGHRS and CDR2 YFSETQ. V was trimmed by 1 base and J by 0 bases, leaving 9 bases between them. The CDR3 coding sequence is TGCGCCAGCAGCTTGTGGGGCGGGAGCACAGATACGCAGTATTTT. Protein: CASSLWGGSTDTQYF. The whole variable domain, filled in from reference TRBV5-1 and TRBJ2-3, reads KAGVTQTPRYLIKTRGQQVTLSCSPISGHRSVSWYQQTPGQGLQFLFEYFSETQRNKGNFPGRFSGRQFSNSRSEMNVSTLELGDSALYLCASSLWGGSTDTQYFGPGTRLTVL.

This clone was counted a few times. The V and J genes are TRBV29-1 and TRBJ2-7, with TRBD1 identical over 10 bases. Germline values: CDR1 SQVTM, CDR2 ANQGSEA. The CDR3 contains 14 residues. V lost 5 bases to trimming and J lost 2 bases; unmatched junction nucleotides: 6. CDR3 bases: TGCAGCGTTCGGGGCGGGACAGGGGCCTACGAGCAGTACTTC. Translating it yields CSVRGGTGAYEQYF.